This T cell receptor (beta chain) was recovered during a study of T-cell memory formation after mild COVID-19. Regarding this clonotype: Its antigen is unknown.

TCRdb used MiXCR to reprocess the 5' RACE reads, holding one entry per CDR3 protein. The sample includes about 150,000 distinct CDR3 sequences, around 21% of them seen just once. Trimming stripped 0 bases from V and 6 bases from J, with 6 bases between. This CDR3 is 12 amino acids long. Germline CDR1 reads LNHNV; CDR2 reads YYDKDF (reference sequence). Findings and limits, study-wide: For second-wave clones that peaked at day 37, SARS-CoV-2 specificity went unverified. The study found contracting CD4+ clones mainly in CM and EM and contracting CD8+ clones in EMRA.

The rearrangement uses TRBV15 and TRBJ2-7; D is unclear. The sample comprised PBMCs or a T cell subset sorted from them (not recorded which). The TCR originated in an adult woman who had mild COVID-19 (a few samples of this study predate the infection). Cell type and time point are not known. Here the CDR3 reads CATSRDITEQYF. The CDR3 DNA follows: TGTGCCACCAGCAGAGATATAACCGAGCAGTACTTC.